These 9 T cell receptor beta chains came from one sample sequenced in a study of blood T cell repertoires in COVID-19. Sequencing used immunoSEQ multiplex PCR; TCRdb keeps in-frame clones, though not all of them. The sample lists more than 140,000 clones; about 79% were seen once. What was sequenced was peripheral blood. The receptors were gathered from a woman in her forties or fifties in a cohort sampled during active or convalescent COVID-19.

V usage is TRBV9 and J usage is TRBJ2-7, with a tentative D call TRBD2 (5 bases). The CDR3 loop spans 15 amino acids. V lost 2 bases to trimming and J lost 5 bases, with 17 bases between them. CDR1 is SGDLS and CDR2 is YYNGEE in the germline V gene. The chain's CDR3 is CASSVEGRRTDEQYF. Here the CDR3 DNA reads TGTGCCAGCAGCGTCGAGGGCAGGCGTACGGACGAGCAGTACTTC.

The rearrangement joins TRBV6-2 or TRBV6-3 to TRBJ1-6; D is unclear. This CDR3 contains 13 residues. V lost 2 bases to trimming and J lost 10 bases, with 9 bases between them. In germline, CDR1 is MNHEY, CDR2 SVGEGT. Written as DNA, the CDR3 is TGTGCCAGCAGTTACCCGCGGCGATCACCCCTCCACTTT. The encoded protein is CASSYPRRSPLHF.

V and J are TRBV7-9 and TRBJ2-3; unclear D gene. The CDR3 consists of 14 residues. V shed 1 base and J shed 0 bases, with 5 bases lying between them. Germline CDR1 reads SEHNR; CDR2 reads FQNEAQ (reference sequence). CDR3 region: CASSLVVSTDTQYF. CDR3 DNA sequence: TGTGCCAGCAGCTTAGTCGTCAGCACAGATACGCAGTATTTT.

This clone has ten or more counts. The chain joins TRBV6-6 to TRBJ2-2; TRBD2 might be the D (7 bases). Germline V gene sequence: CDR1 MNHNY, CDR2 SVGAGI (reference sequence). CDR3 length: 15 amino acids. V was pared by 10 bases and J by 4 bases, with 19 bases between. In DNA, the CDR3 is TGTGCCACCCGGTTGGGGGGGGCCGGCACCGGGGAGCTGTTTTTT. It encodes CATRLGGAGTGELFF.

This clone was counted a few times. The rearrangement links TRBV2 to TRBJ2-7; a possible D gene is TRBD2 (5 bases). Germline CDR1 reads SNHLY; CDR2 reads FYNNEI. Trimming removed 9 bases at V and 0 bases at J, with 15 bases between. The CDR3 extends over 14 amino acids. The CDR3: CASDGGSISYEQYF. The CDR3 DNA follows: TGTGCCAGTGACGGAGGTAGTATCTCCTACGAGCAGTACTTC.

The chain has TRBV5-1 and TRBJ1-2; TRBD1 might be the D (6 bases). The V end was cut by 1 base, the J end by 5 bases, with 15 bases between. CDR1 and CDR2 (germline): SGHRS, YFSETQ. The CDR3 length is 15 residues. For the CDR3, the DNA is TGCGCCAGCAGCTTGATCTCAGGGGACGGGTATGGCTACACCTTC. Its protein product is CASSLISGDGYGYTF.

The V and J genes are TRBV3-1 (or the pseudogene TRBV3-2) and TRBJ1-1; D perhaps matches TRBD1 (5 bases). CDR3 length: 13 amino acids. In germline, CDR1 is LGHDT, CDR2 YNNKEL (reference sequence). V was shortened by 4 bases and J by 3 bases, with 9 bases between the two germline ends. As DNA, the CDR3 is TGTGCCAGCAGCCCTAGGGGTGACACTGAAGCTTTCTTT. Translation: CASSPRGDTEAFF.

V usage is TRBV10-3 and J usage is TRBJ1-4; unclear D gene. In germline, CDR1 is ENHRY, CDR2 SYGVKD. Trimming left V 4 bases short and J 6 bases short, with 6 bases between. The CDR3 spans 12 residues. The CDR3 reads CAISGQDEKLFF. CDR3 sequence (DNA): TGTGCCATCAGTGGGCAGGATGAAAAACTGTTTTTT.

The chain has TRBV6-6 and TRBJ1-2; tentative D call: TRBD1 (5 bases). CDR3 size: 15 residues. Trimming took off 6 bases at V and 8 bases at J, with 22 bases between the two ends. CDR1 MNHNY and CDR2 SVGAGI come from the germline V gene (reference sequence). The CDR3 bases are TGTGCCAGCAGCAAGAAGACAGTCAGGGCCTCCGGCTACACCTTC. Protein sequence: CASSKKTVRASGYTF.